This is a list of T cell receptor beta chains from one sample in a study of shared clonotypes between healthy human individuals. Data came from immunoSEQ multiplex PCR; TCRdb stores just in-frame clones and leaves some out. The sample records some 500,000 clones, over 60% being singletons. The sample was PBMCs. Source of these receptors: a woman between 35 and 50 years old in good health. Some clones in this sample may be carry-over from other donors' samples. The CDR3 runs from the conserved cysteine through the conserved F or W. Each record gives: CDR3 protein, CDR3 DNA, D gene, J gene, V gene, clone size. The D gene is left open where the match is weak. Clone size is not always given. Where it is, it says once, few, many or a class for expanded clones.

CDR3: CASSQGQAPNYGYTF
DNA: TGTGCCAGCAGCCAAGGACAGGCTCCTAACTATGGCTACACCTTC
D: -
J: TRBJ1-2
V: TRBV4-2
size: once

CDR3: CASSPSISTDTQYF
DNA: TGTGCCAGCTCACCCTCGATTAGCACAGATACGCAGTATTTT
D: -
J: TRBJ2-3
V: TRBV18
size: -

CDR3: CATSRDRPGQSIYNEQFF
DNA: TGTGCCACCAGCAGAGACAGACCGGGACAGTCGATATACAATGAGCAGTTCTTC
D: TRBD1
J: TRBJ2-1
V: TRBV15
size: -

CDR3: CASSPRTHGETQYF
DNA: TGTGCCAGCAGCCCCCGGACCCACGGGGAGACCCAGTACTTC
D: -
J: TRBJ2-5
V: TRBV7-7
size: once

CDR3: CATSRGDSYNEQFF
DNA: TGTGCCACCAGCAGGGGGGACAGCTACAATGAGCAGTTCTTC
D: TRBD1
J: TRBJ2-1
V: TRBV15
size: -

CDR3: CASSATGATEQYF
DNA: TGTGCCAGTTCCGCGACAGGGGCTACCGAGCAGTACTTC
D: TRBD1
J: TRBJ2-7
V: TRBV19
size: -

CDR3: CASSEVGGVGTDTQYF
DNA: TGTGCCAGCAGTGAAGTTGGGGGTGTCGGCACAGATACGCAGTATTTT
D: -
J: TRBJ2-3
V: TRBV6-1
size: -

CDR3: CASSLGGVHSETQYF
DNA: TGTGCCAGCAGTTTGGGGGGTGTTCATTCGGAGACCCAGTACTTC
D: -
J: TRBJ2-5
V: TRBV27
size: -

CDR3: CASSPILMMDRGSYEQYF
DNA: TGTGCCAGCTCACCGATACTAATGATGGACAGGGGAAGCTACGAGCAGTACTTC
D: TRBD1
J: TRBJ2-7
V: TRBV18
size: -

CDR3: CASSLSGYPDLYEQYF
DNA: TGTGCCAGCAGTTTATCTGGCTACCCAGACCTTTACGAGCAGTACTTC
D: -
J: TRBJ2-7
V: TRBV27
size: many

CDR3: CASTAGGVYGYTF
DNA: TGTGCCAGCACCGCCGGGGGCGTCTATGGCTACACCTTC
D: -
J: TRBJ1-2
V: TRBV6-5
size: -

CDR3: CASSLSEDTEAFF
DNA: TGTGCCAGCAGCTTGTCAGAGGACACTGAAGCTTTCTTT
D: -
J: TRBJ1-1
V: TRBV7-2
size: once

CDR3: CASSPDMNTEAFF
DNA: TGTGCCAGCAGCCCAGATATGAACACTGAAGCTTTCTTT
D: -
J: TRBJ1-1
V: TRBV2
size: -

CDR3: CASSLRLTDSGNTIYF
DNA: TGTGCCAGCTCACTTCGCTTGACGGACTCTGGAAACACCATATATTTT
D: -
J: TRBJ1-3
V: TRBV18
size: -

CDR3: CASSHPGTGGFYGYTF
DNA: TGCGCCAGCAGCCACCCCGGGACAGGGGGCTTCTATGGCTACACCTTC
D: TRBD1
J: TRBJ1-2
V: TRBV4-3
size: -

CDR3: CSSLGQDHGYTF
DNA: TGCAGCAGTCTTGGACAGGACCATGGCTACACCTTC
D: TRBD1
J: TRBJ1-2
V: TRBV29-1
size: many

CDR3: CASKSTSGSYNEQFF
DNA: TGCGCCAGCAAATCGACTAGCGGGAGCTACAATGAGCAGTTCTTC
D: TRBD2
J: TRBJ2-1
V: TRBV5-1
size: -

CDR3: CASSQERHRSYGYTF
DNA: TGCGCCAGCAGCCAAGAAAGACACCGGTCCTATGGCTACACCTTC
D: -
J: TRBJ1-2
V: TRBV4-1
size: -

CDR3: CASSQTAGVLAGHNEQFF
DNA: TGTGCCAGCAGCCAAACGGCCGGTGTTCTAGCGGGCCACAATGAGCAGTTCTTC
D: TRBD2
J: TRBJ2-1
V: TRBV11-2
size: -

CDR3: CASSVELQGGQETQYF
DNA: TGTGCCAGCAGCGTAGAGCTGCAGGGGGGCCAAGAGACCCAGTACTTC
D: -
J: TRBJ2-5
V: TRBV9
size: -

CDR3: CASSVRLAGEDEQYF
DNA: TGTGCCAGCAGCGTAAGACTAGCGGGAGAGGATGAGCAGTACTTC
D: TRBD2
J: TRBJ2-7
V: TRBV11-3
size: -

CDR3: CASSWGPGTSAHEQYF
DNA: TGTGCCAGCAGTTGGGGGCCGGGGACGTCCGCCCACGAGCAGTACTTC
D: -
J: TRBJ2-7
V: TRBV5-6
size: -

CDR3: CASSVGGANEKLFF
DNA: TGCGCCAGCAGTGTCGGGGGAGCTAATGAAAAACTGTTTTTT
D: -
J: TRBJ1-4
V: TRBV5-1
size: -

CDR3: CASSIGQGDTEAFF
DNA: TGCGCCAGCAGCATCGGACAGGGGGACACTGAAGCTTTCTTT
D: TRBD1
J: TRBJ1-1
V: TRBV4-1
size: few

CDR3: CASSFTIGQLTDTQYF
DNA: TGTGCCAGCAGCTTTACCATCGGACAGCTCACAGATACGCAGTATTTT
D: -
J: TRBJ2-3
V: TRBV9
size: -

CDR3: CASSLDPNTEAFF
DNA: TGTGCCAGCAGCTTGGACCCGAACACTGAAGCTTTCTTT
D: -
J: TRBJ1-1
V: TRBV5-5
size: -

CDR3: CASSRDTYGYTF
DNA: TGTGCCAGCAGTAGGGACACGTATGGCTACACCTTC
D: -
J: TRBJ1-2
V: TRBV6-1
size: -

CDR3: CASSIRTDNEQFF
DNA: TGCGCCAGCAGCATAAGGACAGACAATGAGCAGTTCTTC
D: -
J: TRBJ2-1
V: TRBV5-1
size: -

CDR3: CASSLGRSNEKLFF
DNA: TGTGCCAGCAGCTTGGGCAGAAGTAATGAAAAACTGTTTTTT
D: -
J: TRBJ1-4
V: TRBV7-6
size: -

CDR3: CASSQVPGLLGEKLFF
DNA: TGCGCCAGCAGCCAAGTACCGGGACTTCTTGGCGAAAAACTGTTTTTT
D: -
J: TRBJ1-4
V: TRBV4-3
size: few

CDR3: CAWTNSYEQYF
DNA: TGTGCCTGGACTAACTCCTACGAGCAGTACTTC
D: -
J: TRBJ2-7
V: TRBV30
size: -

CDR3: CASSRDYGDTQYF
DNA: TGTGCCAGCAGCCGGGACTACGGGGATACGCAGTATTTT
D: TRBD2
J: TRBJ2-3
V: TRBV5-4
size: -

CDR3: CASSGSPQETQYF
DNA: TGCGCCAGCAGCGGGTCCCCCCAAGAGACCCAGTACTTC
D: -
J: TRBJ2-5
V: TRBV5-1
size: -

CDR3: CASSLGAGRRRETQYF
DNA: TGTGCCAGCAGTTTAGGGGCAGGGAGAAGGCGAGAGACCCAGTACTTC
D: -
J: TRBJ2-5
V: TRBV28
size: once

CDR3: CASSPRQVIPGELFF
DNA: TGTGCCAGCTCACCAAGACAGGTCATCCCCGGGGAGCTGTTTTTT
D: -
J: TRBJ2-2
V: TRBV18
size: -

CDR3: CASSLDRGQETQYF
DNA: TGTGCCAGCAGTCTCGACAGGGGACAAGAGACCCAGTACTTC
D: TRBD1
J: TRBJ2-5
V: TRBV28
size: -

CDR3: CASSLSGRATDTQYF
DNA: TGTGCCAGCAGTTTGAGCGGGAGGGCCACAGATACGCAGTATTTT
D: TRBD2
J: TRBJ2-3
V: TRBV28
size: -

CDR3: CASSWGDRAWAQYF
DNA: TGCGCCAGCAGCTGGGGGGACAGGGCGTGGGCCCAGTACTTC
D: TRBD1
J: TRBJ2-5
V: TRBV5-1
size: -